This T cell receptor (beta chain) derives from a study of post-analysis software for immune sequencing data. As for the study in general: Relapsing-remitting, secondary progressive and progressive-relapsing courses of multiple sclerosis were included.

Built from TCR beta cDNA, the libraries had unique molecular identifiers in them. One entry per CDR3 protein, called by TCRdb with MiXCR from the PCR reads. The sample gives hundreds of thousands of distinct CDR3 sequences, just under 30% of which show up once; about 0.5% is in the top ten. V dropped 4 bases and J dropped 11; count of bases not matched to a gene: 13. CDR1 is SGHRS and CDR2 is YFSETQ in the germline V gene. This CDR3 region has 16 residues. A note on this clonotype: Its antigen is not known.

Study-wide results and caveats: Those with multiple sclerosis, the patient group, showed significantly lower normalized Chao1 diversity than controls. In patients, TRBV5-6, TRBV5-1 and TRBV20-1 belonged to five or six TRBV segments found more frequently than in controls. Under the F measure, samples that were prepared in one batch clustered strongly together.

The TCR sequence derives from a girl between 5 and 17 years old with multiple sclerosis. V gene TRBV5-1 combines with J gene TRBJ1-6; 9 bases fit TRBD1. The specimen was blood. CDR3 DNA: TGCGCCAGCAGCCCCGGCTTGGGACAGGGAGCACCACCCCTCCACTTT. This codes for CASSPGLGQGAPPLHF.